The 5 T cell receptor beta chains given below trace back to one sample, sequenced in a study of long-term antiretroviral therapy in people with HIV. Running of the v3.0 immunoSEQ assay took place at survey level. Repertoires were generated with immunoSEQ multiplex PCR, while TCRdb's copy carries only in-frame clones and drops some. The table records 40,000 to 50,000 clones, roughly 93% of them present only once. The sample was unsorted PBMCs, taken about 9.1 years after starting antiretroviral therapy. Receptor source: a young man with HIV.

This chain connects TRBV27 to TRBJ2-2; no clear D gene. V lost 5 bases and J lost 6, with 7 bases in between. CDR3 length: 12 amino acids. CDR1 MNHEY and CDR2 SMNVEV come from the germline V gene (reference sequence). CDR3 sequence: CASSRGPGELFF. The CDR3 DNA sequence: TGTGCCAGCAGTCGAGGACCCGGGGAGCTGTTTTTT.

The chain has TRBV6-6 and TRBJ2-3; D is ambiguous. The V gene lost 6 bases and the J gene lost 6 bases, with 13 bases spanning the gap. This CDR3 is built from 13 residues. Germline loops: CDR1 MNHNY, CDR2 SVGAGI (reference sequence). In DNA, the CDR3 is TGTGCCAGCAGCTCTCACCAGGAGGATACGCAGTATTTT. As protein: CASSSHQEDTQYF.

This clone was seen once. CDR3 DNA sequence: TGTGCCAGCAGCTTAGAAAGGGCAGGGGGAACCTCTGGGGCCAACGTCCTGACTTTC. This encodes CASSLERAGGTSGANVLTF. V gene TRBV7-6 combines with J gene TRBJ2-6; TRBD1 matches at 7 bases. V shed 1 base and J 0 bases; nucleotides not matched to a gene: 9. Germline CDR1 is SGHVS and CDR2 is FNYEAQ. CDR3 length equals 19 residues. Full variable domain (rest looked up from reference TRBV7-6 and TRBJ2-6): GAGVSQSPRYKVTKRGQDVALRCDPISGHVSLYWYRQALGQGPEFLTYFNYEAQQDKSGLPNDRFSAERPEGSISTLTIQRTEQRDSAMYRCASSLERAGGTSGANVLTFGAGSRLTVL.

The V and J genes are TRBV12-5 and TRBJ2-7; the match to TRBD2 covers 7 bases. Germline V gene lookup returns CDR1 LGHNT and CDR2 FRNRAP. V gave up 7 bases and J gave up 1 base; unmatched junction bases: 7. This CDR3 has 14 amino acids. The CDR3: CASAPGGSSYEQYF. The CDR3 DNA reads TGTGCTAGTGCCCCCGGGGGGTCATCCTACGAGCAGTACTTC.

This clone was seen only once. The chain combines TRBV6-5 with TRBJ2-5, with D maybe TRBD2 (5 bases). The CDR3 has 15 residues. Deletions cut 0 bases from V and 2 bases from J, with 10 bases between. Germline V CDR1 and CDR2: MNHEY, SVGAGI. In DNA, the CDR3 is TGTGCCAGCAGTTACTCTTGGCAGCGGCAAGAGACCCAGTACTTC. The encoded protein is CASSYSWQRQETQYF.